The rows below give T cell receptor beta chains drawn from one sample of a study of response to subunit inactivated influenza vaccine. Using its own MiXCR run on the RT-PCR reads, TCRdb lists one record per CDR3 protein. This sample carries roughly 790,000 distinct CDR3 sequences, over 20% of them seen once, and the ten largest clones take around 9.6%. The input for sequencing was PBMCs from blood, taken 4 to 6 days after vaccination. Receptor source: a man in his forties or fifties who received an inactivated influenza vaccine. CDR3s include the opening cysteine and the closing phenylalanine or tryptophan. A D gene is named only where the DNA matches it firmly. Clone size is given for some rows only: seen once, a few or many times, or a class if the clone is expanded.

>NA|TRBV7-8|NA|TRBJ2-7
CASSTNLGASYEQYF
TGTGCCAGCAGCACCAATCTTGGGGCATCCTACGAGCAGTACTTC
>few|TRBV10-3|TRBD2|TRBJ2-1
CATSTSGRYNEQFF
TGTGCCACCTCGACTAGCGGGAGGTACAATGAGCAGTTCTTC
>many|TRBV20-1|TRBD2|TRBJ2-1
CSASRGTSGSNEQFF
TGCAGTGCTTCAAGGGGGACTAGCGGGAGCAATGAGCAGTTCTTC
>NA|TRBV7-9|NA|TRBJ2-1
CASSPRLVSNSYNEQFF
TGTGCCAGCAGCCCCCGCCTAGTATCGAACTCCTACAATGAGCAGTTCTTC
>NA|TRBV25-1|NA|TRBJ1-2
CASNSNYGYTF
TGTGCCAGCAACAGCAACTATGGCTACACCTTC
>NA|TRBV6-2/TRBV6-3|TRBD1|TRBJ2-7
CASRPRGLVSYEQYF
TGTGCCAGCAGACCCAGGGGGTTAGTCTCCTACGAGCAGTACTTC
>few|TRBV11-2|TRBD2|TRBJ2-3
CASSLDWEGDTQYF
TGTGCCAGCAGCTTAGATTGGGAGGGAGATACGCAGTATTTT
>few|TRBV28|TRBD2|TRBJ2-1
CASSPPGLAGGSILF
TGTGCCAGCAGCCCTCCGGGACTAGCGGGAGGAAGCATCCTCTTC
>few|TRBV4-1|NA|TRBJ2-3
CASSQDSSTDTQYF
TGCGCCAGCAGCCAAGATTCGAGCACAGATACGCAGTATTTT
>many|TRBV5-6|TRBD2|TRBJ2-7
CASSLRLAGGRGYEQYF
TGTGCCAGCAGCTTGCGGCTAGCGGGGGGCCGGGGCTACGAGCAGTACTTC
>NA|TRBV5-1|TRBD2|TRBJ2-5
CASSWNLAGTRRETQYF
TGCGCCAGCAGCTGGAACCTTGCCGGGACTAGAAGGGAGACCCAGTACTTC
>few|TRBV6-2/TRBV6-3|NA|TRBJ2-2
CASSSTIGTGELFF
TGTGCCAGCAGTTCGACGATAGGCACCGGGGAGCTGTTTTTT
>NA|TRBV4-2|TRBD1|TRBJ1-4
CASSQTPGQSDEKLFF
TGTGCCAGCAGCCAAACCCCGGGACAGTCCGATGAAAAACTGTTTTTT
>NA|TRBV20-1|NA|TRBJ2-7
CSARDVQGGDEQYF
TGCAGTGCTAGAGATGTGCAGGGGGGTGACGAGCAGTACTTC
>NA|TRBV27|TRBD2|TRBJ2-7
CASSLSGLAGIYEQYF
TGTGCCAGCAGTTTATCGGGGCTAGCGGGCATCTACGAGCAGTACTTC
>few|TRBV4-1|TRBD1|TRBJ2-1
CASSRDLGQGVSNEQFF
TGCGCCAGCAGCCGAGACCTGGGACAGGGGGTTAGCAATGAGCAGTTCTTC
>NA|TRBV29-1|NA|TRBJ2-4
CSVEVGQGNIQYF
TGCAGCGTTGAAGTAGGGCAGGGAAACATTCAGTACTTC
>NA|TRBV11-2|TRBD1|TRBJ2-1
CASSLGQGALLHNEQFF
TGTGCCAGCAGCTTAGGCCAGGGGGCCCTCCTACACAATGAGCAGTTCTTC
>NA|TRBV29-1|NA|TRBJ1-2
CSVWDPEAGYTF
TGCAGCGTGTGGGACCCCGAGGCGGGCTACACCTTC
>NA|TRBV11-2|NA|TRBJ1-1
CASTSGQNTEAFF
TGTGCCAGCACGTCGGGGCAGAACACTGAAGCTTTCTTT
>NA|TRBV20-1|NA|TRBJ2-1
CSASLNEQFF
TGCAGTGCTAGCCTCAATGAGCAGTTCTTC
>few|TRBV7-9|NA|TRBJ1-1
CASSLDGWTEAFF
TGTGCCAGCAGCTTGGATGGGTGGACTGAAGCTTTCTTT
>NA|TRBV12-3/TRBV12-4|TRBD1|TRBJ1-2
CASSPPDRGHNYGYTF
TGTGCCAGCAGTCCCCCGGACAGGGGGCATAACTATGGCTACACCTTC
>few|TRBV24-1|TRBD1|TRBJ2-5
CATADPTGGQETQYF
TGTGCCACAGCTGATCCGACAGGGGGCCAAGAGACCCAGTACTTC
>many|TRBV7-9|NA|TRBJ1-3
CASSTGTAGNTIYF
TGTGCCAGCAGTACGGGGACGGCCGGAAACACCATATATTTT
>NA|TRBV7-9|TRBD1|TRBJ1-1
CASSLEQGAGNTEAFF
TGTGCCAGCAGCTTAGAACAGGGGGCCGGTAACACTGAAGCTTTCTTT
>NA|TRBV7-2|NA|TRBJ1-1
CASSLDGASGTEAFF
TGTGCCAGCAGCTTAGACGGGGCCAGCGGGACTGAAGCTTTCTTT
>few|TRBV5-1|TRBD2|TRBJ2-1
CASRVIGTSGGAGYNEQFF
TGCGCCAGCAGAGTGATAGGGACTAGCGGGGGGGCCGGCTACAATGAGCAGTTCTTC
>few|TRBV12-3/TRBV12-4|NA|TRBJ1-1
CASSPRMNTEAFF
TGTGCCAGCAGCCCAAGGATGAACACTGAAGCTTTCTTT
>few|TRBV5-7|TRBD2|TRBJ2-7
CASSWERGRRLREQYF
TGTGCCAGCAGCTGGGAGCGGGGGCGCCGATTGAGGGAGCAGTACTTC
>few|TRBV12-3/TRBV12-4|TRBD1|TRBJ1-4
CASSWTGIGEKLFF
TGTGCCAGCAGCTGGACAGGGATCGGGGAAAAACTGTTTTTT
>few|TRBV20-1|NA|TRBJ1-5
CSARDLGRAIQPQHF
TGCAGTGCTAGAGATCTGGGGAGGGCAATACAGCCCCAGCATTTT
>NA|TRBV6-5|NA|TRBJ2-1
CASSYSGLYSYNEQFF
TGTGCCAGCAGTTACTCCGGACTCTACTCCTACAATGAGCAGTTCTTC
>NA|TRBV20-1|NA|TRBJ2-5
CSARKRLETQYF
TGCAGTGCTAGAAAACGCCTTGAGACCCAGTACTTC
>NA|TRBV12-3/TRBV12-4|NA|TRBJ2-7
CASSLFGGLTYEQYF
TGTGCCAGCAGTTTATTCGGGGGGCTAACCTACGAGCAGTACTTC
>NA|TRBV6-2/TRBV6-3|TRBD1|TRBJ2-1
CASSSILTGHNEQFF
TGTGCCAGCAGTTCCATCCTGACAGGGCACAATGAGCAGTTCTTC
>few|TRBV9|NA|TRBJ2-1
CASSVEGGVGGNEQFF
TGTGCCAGCAGCGTAGAGGGGGGAGTAGGTGGAAATGAGCAGTTCTTC
>NA|TRBV7-2|NA|TRBJ1-5
CASSWAMNQPQHF
TGTGCCAGCAGCTGGGCAATGAATCAGCCCCAGCATTTT
>few|TRBV12-3/TRBV12-4|NA|TRBJ2-1
CASSLRGGVDEQFF
TGTGCCAGCAGTTTAAGGGGTGGGGTCGATGAGCAGTTCTTC
>many|TRBV5-4|TRBD2|TRBJ2-3
CASSLGTSVDTQYF
TGTGCCAGCAGCCTCGGGACTAGCGTTGATACGCAGTATTTT